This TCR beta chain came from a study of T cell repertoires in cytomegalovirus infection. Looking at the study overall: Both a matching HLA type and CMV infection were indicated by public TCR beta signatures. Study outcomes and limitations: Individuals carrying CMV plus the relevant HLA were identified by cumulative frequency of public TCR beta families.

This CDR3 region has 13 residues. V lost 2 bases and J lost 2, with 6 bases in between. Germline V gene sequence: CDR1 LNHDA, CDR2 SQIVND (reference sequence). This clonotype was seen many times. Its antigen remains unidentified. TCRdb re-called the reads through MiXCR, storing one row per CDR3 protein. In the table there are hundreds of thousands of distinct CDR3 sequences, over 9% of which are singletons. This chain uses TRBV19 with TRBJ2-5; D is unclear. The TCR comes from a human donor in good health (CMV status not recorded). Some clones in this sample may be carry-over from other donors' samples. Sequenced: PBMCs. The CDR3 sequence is CASSIQAQETQYF. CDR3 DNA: TGTGCCAGTAGTATACAAGCTCAAGAGACCCAGTACTTC.